Below, 2 T cell receptor beta chains from the same sample are listed, as sequenced in a study of T cell responses to AZD1222 COVID-19 vaccine. Data came from immunoSEQ multiplex PCR; TCRdb stores just in-frame clones and leaves some out. In the table there are 200,000 to 250,000 clones, approximately 94% of which are singletons. The sample consisted of peripheral blood, taken 28 days after the second dose of the MenACWY control vaccine. The origin of the receptors is an adult who received the MenACWY meningococcal vaccine as a control.

The chain uses TRBV2 and TRBJ1-6, with 7 nucleotides matching TRBD1. The CDR3 sequence is 14 residues long. With V trimmed by 7 bases and J by 9 bases, 9 bases remained unmatched. Germline CDR1 SNHLY, CDR2 FYNNEI. The CDR3 coding sequence is TGTGCCAGCAAGGCGACAGGGCCCTCTTCACCCCTCCACTTT. Translated, it gives CASKATGPSSPLHF. Filled out from reference TRBV2 and TRBJ1-6, the complete variable domain reads EPEVTQTPSHQVTQMGQEVILRCVPISNHLYFYWYRQILGQKVEFLVSFYNNEISEKSEIFDDQFSVERPDGSNFTLKIRSTKLEDSAMYFCASKATGPSSPLHFGNGTRLTVT.

CDR3 loop: CASSYSDSTYEQYF. In nucleotides, the CDR3 is TGTGCCAGCAGTTACTCGGACAGTACCTACGAGCAGTACTTC. This rearrangement joins TRBV6-5 to TRBJ2-7; weak D call: TRBD1 (6 bases). The CDR3 contains 14 residues. Germline V gene data show CDR1 as MNHEY and CDR2 as SVGAGI. The V end was cut by 0 bases, the J end by 2 bases, with 8 bases between.